The clone carrying this T cell receptor beta chain was picked up one time. The antigen remains undetermined. Produced via immunoSEQ multiplex PCR; TCRdb's table is partial and in-frame only. The sample carries 65,000 to 75,000 clones, 85% to 95% recorded once. The data were taken from a study of cytomegalovirus exposure and HLA in healthy donors. Study conclusions and caveats: Cytomegalovirus-associated TCR beta chains were listed, numbering roughly 150. The tendency of first-cohort TCR clusters to co-occur in the 120 validation repertoires was identified by a subsequent analysis. Reports credit the classifier with highly specific, highly sensitive diagnosis of cytomegalovirus status. Three CMV-associated chains proved CMV antigen-specific in vitro.

The sequencing sample was made of PBMCs. This TCR derives from a young man in good health and CMV-seropositive.

Here the CDR3 DNA reads TGTGCCTGGAGGGGGACACCTAAGAGGGCCTCTGGGGCCAACGTCCTGACTTTC. Its translation: CAWRGTPKRASGANVLTF. The chain links TRBV30 to TRBJ2-6; weak D call: TRBD1 (6 bases). Deletions cut 3 bases from V and 0 bases from J, with 18 bases between. Germline CDR1 and CDR2: GTSNPN and SVGIG (reference sequence). The CDR3 loop spans 18 amino acids.